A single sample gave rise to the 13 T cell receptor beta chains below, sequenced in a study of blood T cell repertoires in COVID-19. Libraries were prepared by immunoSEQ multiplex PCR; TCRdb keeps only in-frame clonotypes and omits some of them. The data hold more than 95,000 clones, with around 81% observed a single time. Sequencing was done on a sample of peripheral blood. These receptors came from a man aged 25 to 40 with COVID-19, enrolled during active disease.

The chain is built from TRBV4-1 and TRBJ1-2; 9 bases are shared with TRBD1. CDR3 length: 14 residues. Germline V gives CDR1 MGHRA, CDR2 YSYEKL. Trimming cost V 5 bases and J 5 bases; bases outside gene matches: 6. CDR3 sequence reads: CASSEPGTGYGYTF. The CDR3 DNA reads TGCGCCAGCAGCGAACCCGGGACAGGGTATGGCTACACCTTC.

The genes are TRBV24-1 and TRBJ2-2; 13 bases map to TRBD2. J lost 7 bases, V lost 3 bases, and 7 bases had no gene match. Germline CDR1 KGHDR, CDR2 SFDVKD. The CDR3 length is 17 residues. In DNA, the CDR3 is TGTGCCACCAGTGATCCTGGACTAGCGGGAGTGGGCGGGGAGCTGTTTTTT. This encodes CATSDPGLAGVGGELFF.

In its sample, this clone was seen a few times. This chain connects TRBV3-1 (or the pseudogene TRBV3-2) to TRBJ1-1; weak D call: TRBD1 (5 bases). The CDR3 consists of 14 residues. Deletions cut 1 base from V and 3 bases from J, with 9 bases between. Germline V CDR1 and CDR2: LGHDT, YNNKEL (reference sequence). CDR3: CASSQGGGHTEAFF. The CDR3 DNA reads TGTGCCAGCAGCCAAGGGGGGGGTCACACTGAAGCTTTCTTT.

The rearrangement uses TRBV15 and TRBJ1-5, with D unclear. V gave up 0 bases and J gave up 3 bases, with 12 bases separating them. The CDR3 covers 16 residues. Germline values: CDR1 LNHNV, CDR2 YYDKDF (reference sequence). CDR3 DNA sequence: TGTGCCACCAGCAGAGATCAAGAACTATTCAATCAGCCCCAGCATTTT. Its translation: CATSRDQELFNQPQHF.

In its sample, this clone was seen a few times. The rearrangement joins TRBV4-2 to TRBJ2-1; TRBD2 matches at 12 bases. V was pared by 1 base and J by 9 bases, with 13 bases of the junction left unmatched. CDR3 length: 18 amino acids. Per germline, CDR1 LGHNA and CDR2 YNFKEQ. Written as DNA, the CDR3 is TGTGCCAGCAGCCAAGGTGCTAGCGGGGGGGCAGGGGGCGGTGAGCAGTTCTTC. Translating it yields CASSQGASGGAGGGEQFF.

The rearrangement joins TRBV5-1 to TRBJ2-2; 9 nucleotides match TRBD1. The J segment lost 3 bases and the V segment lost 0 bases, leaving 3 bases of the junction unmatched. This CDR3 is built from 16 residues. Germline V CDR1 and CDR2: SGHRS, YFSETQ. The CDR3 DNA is TGCGCCAGCAGCTTGGAGGGACAGGGTTACACCGGGGAGCTGTTTTTT. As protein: CASSLEGQGYTGELFF.

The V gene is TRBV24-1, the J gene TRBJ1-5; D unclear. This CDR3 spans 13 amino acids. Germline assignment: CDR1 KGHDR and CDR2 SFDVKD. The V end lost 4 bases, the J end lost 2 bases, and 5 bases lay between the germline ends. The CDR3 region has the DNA TGTGCCACCAGTGAAGCTGGCAATCAGCCCCAGCATTTT. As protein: CATSEAGNQPQHF.

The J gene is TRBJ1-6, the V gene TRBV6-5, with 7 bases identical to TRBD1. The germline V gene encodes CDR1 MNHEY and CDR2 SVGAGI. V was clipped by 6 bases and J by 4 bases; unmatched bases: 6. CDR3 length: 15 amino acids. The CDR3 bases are TGTGCCAGCAGGTGGACAGGTGCTTATAATTCACCCCTCCACTTT. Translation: CASRWTGAYNSPLHF.

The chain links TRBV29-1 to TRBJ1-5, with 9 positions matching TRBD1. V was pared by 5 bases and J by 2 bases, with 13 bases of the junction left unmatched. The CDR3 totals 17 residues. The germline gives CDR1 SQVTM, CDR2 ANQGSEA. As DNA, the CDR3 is TGCAGCGTTAGCCGGGACAGGGTGGTGGGCGGCAATCAGCCCCAGCATTTT. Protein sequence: CSVSRDRVVGGNQPQHF.

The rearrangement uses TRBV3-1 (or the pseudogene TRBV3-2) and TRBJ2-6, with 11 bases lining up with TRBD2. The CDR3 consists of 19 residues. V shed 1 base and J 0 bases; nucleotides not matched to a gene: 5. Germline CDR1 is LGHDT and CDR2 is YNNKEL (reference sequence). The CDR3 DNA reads TGTGCCAGCAGCCAAGCAAGTAGCGGGGGGGGCTCTGGGGCCAACGTCCTGACTTTC. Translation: CASSQASSGGGSGANVLTF.

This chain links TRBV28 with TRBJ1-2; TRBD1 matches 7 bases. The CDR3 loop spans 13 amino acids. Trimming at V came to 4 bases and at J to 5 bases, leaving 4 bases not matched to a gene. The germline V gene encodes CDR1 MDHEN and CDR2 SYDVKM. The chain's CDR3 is CASSSGQLYGYTF. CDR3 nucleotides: TGTGCCAGCAGTTCGGGACAGCTGTATGGCTACACCTTC.

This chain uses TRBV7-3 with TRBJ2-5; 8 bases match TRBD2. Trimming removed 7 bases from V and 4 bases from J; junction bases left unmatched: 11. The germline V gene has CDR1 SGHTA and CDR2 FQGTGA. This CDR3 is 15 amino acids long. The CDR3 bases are TGTGCCAGCACCCTTAACGGGGGGGCCGGAGAGACCCAGTACTTC. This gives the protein CASTLNGGAGETQYF.

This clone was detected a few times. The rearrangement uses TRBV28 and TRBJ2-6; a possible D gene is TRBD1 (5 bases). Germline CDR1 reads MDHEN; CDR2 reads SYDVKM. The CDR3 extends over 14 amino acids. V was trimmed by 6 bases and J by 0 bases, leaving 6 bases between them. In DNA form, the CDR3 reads TGTGCCAGCAGGACAGCCTCTGGGGCCAACGTCCTGACTTTC. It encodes CASRTASGANVLTF.